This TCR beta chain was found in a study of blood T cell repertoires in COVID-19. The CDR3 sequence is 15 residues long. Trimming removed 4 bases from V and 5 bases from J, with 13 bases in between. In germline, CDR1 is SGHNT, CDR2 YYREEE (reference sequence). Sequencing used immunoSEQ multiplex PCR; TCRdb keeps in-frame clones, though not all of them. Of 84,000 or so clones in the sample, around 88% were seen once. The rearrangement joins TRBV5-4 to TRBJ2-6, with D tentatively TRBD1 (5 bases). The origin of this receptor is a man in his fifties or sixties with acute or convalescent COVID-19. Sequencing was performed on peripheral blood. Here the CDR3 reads CASSAPGLRANVLTF. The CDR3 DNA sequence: TGTGCCAGCAGCGCCCCAGGGTTGCGGGCCAACGTCCTGACTTTC.